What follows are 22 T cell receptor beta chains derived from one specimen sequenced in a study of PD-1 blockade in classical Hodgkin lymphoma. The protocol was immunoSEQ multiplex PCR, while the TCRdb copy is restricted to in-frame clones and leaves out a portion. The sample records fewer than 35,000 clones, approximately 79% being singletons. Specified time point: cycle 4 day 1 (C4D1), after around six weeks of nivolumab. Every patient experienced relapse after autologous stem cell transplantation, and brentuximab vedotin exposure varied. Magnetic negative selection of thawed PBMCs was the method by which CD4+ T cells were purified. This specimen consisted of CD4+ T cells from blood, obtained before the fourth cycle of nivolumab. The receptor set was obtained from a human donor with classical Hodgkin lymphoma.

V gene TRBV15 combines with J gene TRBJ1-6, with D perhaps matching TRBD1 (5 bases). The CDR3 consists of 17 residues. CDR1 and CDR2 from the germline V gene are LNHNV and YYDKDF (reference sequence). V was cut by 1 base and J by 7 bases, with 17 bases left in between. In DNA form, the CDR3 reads TGTGCCACCAGCAGAGTCGATATGGGACTATCCAATTCACCCCTCCACTTT. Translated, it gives CATSRVDMGLSNSPLHF.

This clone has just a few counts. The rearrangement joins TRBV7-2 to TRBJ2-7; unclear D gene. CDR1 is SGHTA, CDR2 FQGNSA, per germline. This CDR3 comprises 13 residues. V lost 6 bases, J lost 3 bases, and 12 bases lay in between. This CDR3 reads CASSSKSIYEQYF. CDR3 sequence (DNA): TGTGCCAGCAGTTCCAAAAGCATCTACGAGCAGTACTTC.

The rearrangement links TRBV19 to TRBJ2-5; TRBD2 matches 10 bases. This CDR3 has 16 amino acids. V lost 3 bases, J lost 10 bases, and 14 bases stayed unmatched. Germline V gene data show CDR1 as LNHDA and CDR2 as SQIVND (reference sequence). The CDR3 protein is CASSISSGGPQGGQYF. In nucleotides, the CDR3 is TGTGCCAGTAGTATTAGTAGCGGGGGGCCCCAAGGAGGCCAGTACTTC.

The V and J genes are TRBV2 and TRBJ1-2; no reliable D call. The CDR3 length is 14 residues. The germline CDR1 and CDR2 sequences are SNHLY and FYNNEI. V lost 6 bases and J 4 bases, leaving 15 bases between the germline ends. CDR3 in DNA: TGTGCCAGCAGCGGCCGGACGGTCTTCTATGGCTACACCTTC. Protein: CASSGRTVFYGYTF.

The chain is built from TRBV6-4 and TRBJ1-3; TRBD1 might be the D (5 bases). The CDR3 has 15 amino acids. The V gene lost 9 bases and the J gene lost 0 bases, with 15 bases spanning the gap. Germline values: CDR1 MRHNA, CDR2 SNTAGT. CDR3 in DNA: TGTGCCAGAACCGGGACGGCGTTCTCTGGAAACACCATATATTTT. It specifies CARTGTAFSGNTIYF.

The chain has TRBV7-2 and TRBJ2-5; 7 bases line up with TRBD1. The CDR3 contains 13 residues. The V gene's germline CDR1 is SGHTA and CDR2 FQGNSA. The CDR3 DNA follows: TGTGCAAAGAACACAGGGGTTGGGGAGACCCAGTACTTC. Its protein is CAKNTGVGETQYF.

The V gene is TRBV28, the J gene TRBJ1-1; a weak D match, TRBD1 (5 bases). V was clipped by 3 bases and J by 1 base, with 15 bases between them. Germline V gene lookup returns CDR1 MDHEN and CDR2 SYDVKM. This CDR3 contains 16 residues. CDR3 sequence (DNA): TGTGCCAGCAGTTTTTCACTCGGGGCAACGAACACTGAAGCTTTCTTT. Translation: CASSFSLGATNTEAFF.

CDR3 loop: CASRSLAGGRWTDTQYF. The CDR3 nucleotides are TGTGCCAGCAGGTCACTAGCGGGGGGGCGGTGGACAGATACGCAGTATTTT. The V call is TRBV11-2, the J call TRBJ2-3, with TRBD2 matching 13 bases. This CDR3 spans 17 amino acids. Per germline, CDR1 SGHAT and CDR2 FQNNGV. Germline trimming cut 6 bases from V and 3 bases from J; bases unmatched to any gene: 9.

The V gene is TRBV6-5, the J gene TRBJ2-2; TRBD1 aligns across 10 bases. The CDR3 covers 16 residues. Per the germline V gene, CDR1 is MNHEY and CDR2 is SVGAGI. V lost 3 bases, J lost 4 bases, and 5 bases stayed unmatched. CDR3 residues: CASSYTRQGATGELFF. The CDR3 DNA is TGTGCCAGCAGTTATACTCGACAGGGGGCCACCGGGGAGCTGTTTTTT.

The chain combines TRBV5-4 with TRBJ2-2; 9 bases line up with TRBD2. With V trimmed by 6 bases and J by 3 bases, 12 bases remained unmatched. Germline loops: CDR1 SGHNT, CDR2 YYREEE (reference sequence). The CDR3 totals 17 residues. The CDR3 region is CASTSLAGGRDTGELFF. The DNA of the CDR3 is TGTGCCAGCACTTCCTTGGCGGGGGGGCGTGACACCGGGGAGCTGTTTTTT.

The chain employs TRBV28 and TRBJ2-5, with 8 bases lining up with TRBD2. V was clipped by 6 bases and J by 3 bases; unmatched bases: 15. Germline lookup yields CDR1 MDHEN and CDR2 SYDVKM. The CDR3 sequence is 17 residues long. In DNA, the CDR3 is TGTGCCAGCAGACCCCGGGGGGGAATTTACCCTAAAGAGACCCAGTACTTC. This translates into CASRPRGGIYPKETQYF.

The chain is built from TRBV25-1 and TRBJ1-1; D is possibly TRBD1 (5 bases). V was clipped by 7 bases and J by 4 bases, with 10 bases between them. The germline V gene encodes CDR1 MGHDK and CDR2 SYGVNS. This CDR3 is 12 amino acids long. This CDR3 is CASTERGTEAFF. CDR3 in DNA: TGTGCCAGCACCGAGAGGGGCACTGAAGCTTTCTTT.

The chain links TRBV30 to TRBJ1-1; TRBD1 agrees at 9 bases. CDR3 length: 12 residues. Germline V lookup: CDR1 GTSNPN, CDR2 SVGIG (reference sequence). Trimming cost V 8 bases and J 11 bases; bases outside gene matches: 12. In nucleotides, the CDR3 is TGTGCCGGAGACTTCGGGACAGGGTGGGCTTTCTTT. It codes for CAGDFGTGWAFF.

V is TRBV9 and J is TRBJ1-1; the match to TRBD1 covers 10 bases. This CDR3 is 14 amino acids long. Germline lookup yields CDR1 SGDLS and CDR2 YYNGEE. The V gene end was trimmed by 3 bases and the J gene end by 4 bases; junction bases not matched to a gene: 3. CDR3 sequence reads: CASSGQGAGTEAFF. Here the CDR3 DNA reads TGTGCCAGCAGCGGACAGGGGGCCGGCACTGAAGCTTTCTTT.

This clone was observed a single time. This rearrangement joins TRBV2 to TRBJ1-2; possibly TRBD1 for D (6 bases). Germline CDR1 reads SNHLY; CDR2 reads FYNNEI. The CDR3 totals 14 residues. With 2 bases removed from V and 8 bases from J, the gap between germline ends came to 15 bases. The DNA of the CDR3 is TGTGCCAGCAGTGAAATCACAGGGACTTTCGGCTACACCTTC. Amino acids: CASSEITGTFGYTF.

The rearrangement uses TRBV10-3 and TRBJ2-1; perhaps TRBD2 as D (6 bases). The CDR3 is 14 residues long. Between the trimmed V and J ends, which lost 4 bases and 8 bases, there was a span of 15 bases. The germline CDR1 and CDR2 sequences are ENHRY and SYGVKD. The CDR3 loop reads CAISVLAHGDEQFF. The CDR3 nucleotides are TGTGCCATCAGTGTACTAGCTCACGGGGATGAGCAGTTCTTC.

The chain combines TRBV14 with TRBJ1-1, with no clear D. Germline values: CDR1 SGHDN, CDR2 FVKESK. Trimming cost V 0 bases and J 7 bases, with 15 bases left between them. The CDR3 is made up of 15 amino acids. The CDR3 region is CASSQDLPGWNEAFF. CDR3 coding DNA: TGTGCCAGCAGCCAAGATCTCCCGGGTTGGAATGAAGCTTTCTTT.

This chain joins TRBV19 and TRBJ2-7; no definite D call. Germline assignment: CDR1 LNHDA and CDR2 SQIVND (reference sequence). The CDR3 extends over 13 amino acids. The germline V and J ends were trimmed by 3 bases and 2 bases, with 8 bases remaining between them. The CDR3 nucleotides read TGTGCCAGTAGTATTCAACAAACCTACGAGCAGTACTTC. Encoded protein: CASSIQQTYEQYF.

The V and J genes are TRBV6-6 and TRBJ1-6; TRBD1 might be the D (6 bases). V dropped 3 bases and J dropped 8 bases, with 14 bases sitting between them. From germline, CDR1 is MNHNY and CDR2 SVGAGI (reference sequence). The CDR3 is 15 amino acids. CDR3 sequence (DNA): TGTGCCAGCAGTTATTCAGGGGCGACGGATTCACCCCTCCACTTT. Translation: CASSYSGATDSPLHF.

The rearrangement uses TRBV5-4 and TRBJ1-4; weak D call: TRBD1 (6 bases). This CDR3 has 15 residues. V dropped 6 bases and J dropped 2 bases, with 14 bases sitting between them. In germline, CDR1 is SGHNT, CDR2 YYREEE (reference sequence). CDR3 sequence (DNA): TGTGCCAGCACCTCCCGGGGGGCTACTAATGAAAAACTGTTTTTT. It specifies CASTSRGATNEKLFF.

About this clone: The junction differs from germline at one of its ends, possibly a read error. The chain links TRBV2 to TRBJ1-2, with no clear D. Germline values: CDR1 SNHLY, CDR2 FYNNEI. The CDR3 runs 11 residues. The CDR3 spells CTSSYRGGYTF. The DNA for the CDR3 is TGTACCAGCAGTTACAGAGGAGGCTACACCTTC. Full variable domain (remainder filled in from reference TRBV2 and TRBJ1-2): EPEVTQTPSHQVTQMGQEVILRCVPISNHLYFYWYRQILGQKVEFLVSFYNNEISEKSEIFDDQFSVERPDGSNFTLKIRSTKLEDSAMYFCTSSYRGGYTFGSGTRLTVV.

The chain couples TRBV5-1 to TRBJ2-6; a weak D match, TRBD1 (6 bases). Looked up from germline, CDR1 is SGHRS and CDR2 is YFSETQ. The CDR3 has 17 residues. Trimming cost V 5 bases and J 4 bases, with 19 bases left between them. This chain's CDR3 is CASSNRVERSGANVLTF. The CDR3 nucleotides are TGCGCCAGCAGTAACAGGGTGGAGAGATCCGGGGCCAACGTCCTGACTTTC.